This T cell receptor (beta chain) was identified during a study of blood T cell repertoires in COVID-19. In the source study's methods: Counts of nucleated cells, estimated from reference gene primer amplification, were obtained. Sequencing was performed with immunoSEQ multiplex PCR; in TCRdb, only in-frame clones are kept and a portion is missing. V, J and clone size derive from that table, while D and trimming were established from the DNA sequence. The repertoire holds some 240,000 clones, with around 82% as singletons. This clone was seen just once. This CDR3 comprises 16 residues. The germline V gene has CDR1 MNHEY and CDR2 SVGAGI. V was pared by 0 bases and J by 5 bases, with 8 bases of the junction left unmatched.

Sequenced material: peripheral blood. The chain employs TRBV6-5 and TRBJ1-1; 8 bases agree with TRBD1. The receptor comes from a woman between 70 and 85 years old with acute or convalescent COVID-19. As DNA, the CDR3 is TGTGCCAGCAGTTACTCCCAGGGGGCGTCGAGAACTGAAGCTTTCTTT. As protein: CASSYSQGASRTEAFF.